The rows below give T cell receptor beta chains drawn from one sample of a study of long-term antiretroviral therapy in people with HIV. Here immunoSEQ multiplex PCR was the method, and the copy in TCRdb shows in-frame clones only, minus some. The sample yields about 29,000 clones, around nine tenths seen once. Here the sequenced sample was unsorted PBMCs, taken 0.5 years after starting antiretroviral therapy. The receptors stem from a woman younger than 30 with HIV. CDR3s include the opening cysteine and the closing phenylalanine or tryptophan. A D gene is named only where the DNA matches it firmly. Clone size is stated in some rows and not others, as once, few, many or a class when expanded.

D gene,clone size,V gene,J gene,CDR3 protein,CDR3 DNA
.,.,TRBV7-2,TRBJ2-2,CASSFYTGELFF,TGTGCCAGCAGCTTCTACACCGGGGAGCTGTTTTTT
TRBD1,.,TRBV6-5,TRBJ1-5,CASSSAGTGGNQPQHF,TGTGCCAGCAGTTCCGCCGGGACAGGGGGCAATCAGCCCCAGCATTTT
TRBD2,once,TRBV7-3,TRBJ2-3,CASSSYGGSARTDTQYF,TGTGCCAGCAGCTCTTACGGGGGGTCAGCGAGAACAGATACGCAGTATTTT
TRBD1,.,TRBV6-1,TRBJ1-2,CASSELAYPSPTGGNGGYTF,TGTGCCAGCAGTGAATTGGCTTATCCAAGTCCCACAGGGGGGAATGGTGGCTACACCTTC
.,.,TRBV11-3,TRBJ1-6,CASSLDLGSPLHF,TGTGCCAGCAGCTTGGACCTAGGTTCACCCCTCCACTTT
.,.,TRBV28,TRBJ2-3,CASSSVEGEGPQDTQYF,TGTGCCAGCAGTTCCGTGGAAGGCGAGGGCCCTCAAGATACGCAGTATTTT
TRBD1,.,TRBV6-6,TRBJ1-2,CASTPGGRVGYTF,TGTGCCAGCACCCCAGGGGGCAGGGTTGGCTACACCTTC
.,.,TRBV20-1,TRBJ1-1,CSARDPPEAFF,TGCAGTGCTAGAGATCCCCCTGAAGCTTTCTTT
.,.,TRBV28,TRBJ1-1,CAIQNTEAFF,TGTGCCATACAGAACACTGAAGCTTTCTTT
.,.,TRBV7-3,TRBJ1-2,CASSQAGGSDYTF,TGTGCCAGCAGCCAGGCGGGGGGATCGGACTACACCTTC
TRBD2,.,TRBV27,TRBJ2-1,CASSLLGLAGDHEQFF,TGTGCCAGCAGTTTATTGGGACTAGCGGGAGACCATGAGCAGTTCTTC